This TCR beta chain was captured in a study of cytomegalovirus exposure and HLA in healthy donors (dated by TCRdb to about 2017). For the study in its entirety: In an earlier analysis of fewer than 750 of the donors, around 290 Gb of sequence data and just under 120 million unique TCR beta sequences from 180 million or so T cells were reported. Roughly 300 gigabases of sequencing data and 75 million to 85 million unique TCR sequences made up an early release that covered under 750 HLA-typed donors. Among the roughly 390 genotyped donors, around 79% belonged to the genetic ancestry cluster associated with self-reported Caucasian donors. The study was designed to test whether signatures of past pathogen exposure could be identified by cataloging public T cell receptors. The study used immunosequencing to profile the T cell repertoires of 666 subjects and linked those repertoires to cytomegalovirus serostatus. Along with the approximately 700-subject first cohort, a separate validation cohort of roughly 110 different subjects was used. To predict cytomegalovirus infection status, the study brought together high-throughput TCR immunosequencing, statistical association of individual TCRs with disease status, and machine learning. A later analysis re-examined previously published TCR beta repertoires from just over 650 donors and added high-resolution HLA genotyping to investigate patterns of TCR occurrence. Rather than using new phenotypic data, the later analysis identified candidate immune exposures from TCR beta sequences and from how often those sequences occurred across donors. An earlier analysis of more than 450 of the donors used high-throughput TCR beta sequencing to judge whether each TCR beta V gene segment behaved as functional or pseudogenic. Donor age, sex, ethnicity and CMV serostatus were collected together with the repertoire data. In a later genetic analysis, genome-wide SNP genotypes for about 65% of the 666 donors were used, and that subset was treated as a discovery cohort. All discovery cohort repertoires had been generated on a single sequencing platform. HLA typing covered class I and class II loci at four-digit resolution. The number of typed donors differed by locus: about 629-630 for A, B, C, DRB1 and DQB1; some 540 for DQA1; approximately 600 for DPA1; and some 470 for DPB1. A handful of DR-DQ haplotypes were handled as single units for association and clustering because linkage in the cohort was strong. Among some 410 genotyped donors of the cohort, an average of approximately 240,000 unique TCR beta nucleotide sequences was sequenced per donor, of which roughly 17% were non-productive.

Broad study findings and their caveats: In a later analysis, around 15,000 TCR beta sequences were associated with specific HLA alleles at a false discovery rate of 0.05. Sequencing depth was assumed to be roughly uniform across donors in the presence/absence analyses, though that assumption may not hold. For the cohort, immune exposure information was limited to CMV serostatus. In both the original and validation cohorts, the classifier was reported to diagnose cytomegalovirus status with high specificity and sensitivity. A later genetic analysis reported fewer N-insertions in productive TCRs among donors in an Asian-associated ancestry cluster than the approximately 670-donor mean. Because counts were too low, roughly 16 rarely observed V segments, including chromosome 9 orphons, were excluded from the earlier analysis of some 590 of the donors. In a later genetic analysis, a missense DCLRE1C variant was associated with V-gene and J-gene trimming of TCR beta chains, and the association was replicated in an independent cohort. The authors suggested that the approach could potentially be generalized to other disease states and immunological phenotypes. Some IMGT-functional V segments, including TRBV6-2 and TRBV6-3, could not be told apart with the 87-base-pair reads, so those segments were excluded. A group of highly shared sequence variants was considered likely to be a technical artifact of the sequencing pipeline. Broadly in line with IMGT annotations, most TCR beta V segments showed up in productive rearrangements about 90% or about 30% of the time in an earlier analysis of some 590 of the donors. Linkage disequilibrium might explain the correlated functional status among segregating V segments, but an unknown experimental factor could not be ruled out. A further reported finding was that TCR beta sequences accurately predicted the HLA-A and HLA-B alleles for most subjects in the first cohort. The cohort was sequenced for TCR beta chains only, and without alpha or paired-chain data the features that could be detected were limited. Most TCR sequences were seen in very few donors, while some public TCRs were found in many individuals. When HLA alleles, especially DR and DQ, strongly co-occurred, attributing TCR associations to individual alleles was difficult. A few of the identified cytomegalovirus-associated TCR beta chains were confirmed in vitro to be specific for cytomegalovirus antigens. In a later analysis, most CMV-associated TCR beta chains were found to appear HLA-restricted, with HLA associations seemingly driven largely by CMV exposure. Several of the top co-occurrence clusters appeared to be linked to parvovirus B19, influenza, CMV and Epstein-Barr virus, according to a later analysis. In a later analysis, HLA-associated TCR beta chains were found to be more clonally expanded and to have lower generation probabilities than equally common non-associated chains. A total of about 180 TCR beta chains were listed by the study as associated with cytomegalovirus. In a later analysis, TCR association rates were found to vary across HLA loci, with the most associated TCRs seen for DRB1 alleles and the fewest for HLA-C alleles. Because some donors lacked HLA typing at each locus, the association tests relied only on the typed subset.

The cohort was made up of approximately 670 healthy bone marrow donors. All cohort members were sampled while nominally healthy, although unrecorded immune exposures were likely present. The donor was CMV seropositive and belonged to the group of 250 to 350 seropositive cohort members. Each donor provided a peripheral blood sample, and peripheral blood mononuclear cells were used for TCR beta sequencing. The Qiagen DNeasy Blood Extraction Kit was used to extract genomic DNA from the blood cell samples. The method behind the library was the immunoSEQ multiplex PCR assay. A mixture of 60 forward primers for TCR Vbeta segments and 13 reverse primers for TCR Jbeta segments was used in the multiplex PCR. The CDR3 region of rearranged TCR beta genes was amplified from genomic DNA with a multiplex PCR assay. The Illumina HiSeq System was used to sequence the amplified TCR beta libraries as 87-base-pair reads. Under the source paper's analysis protocol: Across the roughly 670 repertoires, a later analysis counted roughly 77 million unique TCR beta chains, roughly 11 million of which were shared by at least two donors. Raw reads were error-corrected and collapsed into unique sequences by a nearest-neighbor algorithm in which closely related sequences were merged to remove PCR and sequencing errors. CDR3 sequences were aligned to IMGT reference sequences to assign V, D and J gene segments. For a sequence to be retained, at least a six-nucleotide match to both a V gene segment and a J gene segment was required. A rearrangement was called productive if the CDR3 had no stop codons and remained in frame with V and J, and every other rearrangement was called non-productive. Following IMGT convention, CDR3 was defined as the stretch from the second conserved V-encoded cysteine to the conserved J-encoded phenylalanine. The earlier analysis of 500 to 600 of the donors excluded sequences that lacked an unambiguous match to a single V gene segment. An earlier analysis of 587 of the donors called V segments functional above 56.7% productive rearrangements and segregating when the between-donor standard deviation exceeded 5%. A statistical classification framework was built to diagnose cytomegalovirus status from the catalog of TCR beta chain sequences. V and J gene assignment, in a later analysis, came from comparing TCR nucleotide sequences with IMGT/GENE-DB human TR gene sequences. In a later analysis, CDR3 sequences and most-parsimonious VDJ recombination scenarios were assigned using the TCRdist pipeline. In a later analysis, each TCR beta chain was defined by its CDR3 amino acid sequence together with its V-gene family, and reads lacking a unique V-gene family were excluded. In a later analysis, 500 to 650 highly shared, low-generation-probability nucleotide sequences were removed to address suspected cross-contamination and a sequencing artifact. In a later analysis, a clonal expansion index for each public chain was calculated from normalized within-repertoire ranks of inferred template counts. In a later analysis, generation probabilities were computed using a VDJ recombination model fitted to out-of-frame rearrangements, and the results were checked against IGoR. A later analysis scored TCR-TCR, TCR-HLA and TCR-CMV co-occurrence with hypergeometric tests, applying a repertoire-size bias correction to TCR pairs. In a later analysis, false discovery rates were estimated by permuting HLA or CMV assignments 20 times. A later analysis grouped co-occurring TCRs with DBSCAN, adding TCRdist sequence similarity when clustering within HLA-allele-positive subsets. Co-occurrence clustering excluded repertoires with fewer than 30,000 or more than 120,000 public chains, plus five with anomalous nucleotide sharing. TCRdb mirrors the immuneACCESS table, restricted to in-frame sequences. Some clones are absent from its copies; in checked studies, under half trace to an unresolved V gene, and the reason for the others is unknown. The V and J calls and clone size were taken over from that table, and D and trimming were inferred from the DNA. This sample is represented by about 160,000 clones; about 81% of them were singletons. The ten largest clones add up to around 3% of the sample.

Worth noting for this clone: The antigen this receptor binds is unknown. Per-base quality was not reported, and no clone a single base away is much larger than it.

Taken from the germline V gene, the CDR1 and CDR2 loops are SGHVS and FQNEAQ. V and J are trimmed by 5 bases and 1 base, and the gene matches miss 6 bases of the junction. The CDR3 starts with the cysteine, ends with the phenylalanine, and has 18 residues. Of all the DNA, just the CDR3 is kept, 54 bases in frame from base 1. The chain employs TRBV7-8 and TRBJ2-2; TRBD2 lines up with 14 middle nucleotides. The sequence was obtained from a woman aged 45-60 years in good health and CMV-seropositive. Sequencing input: PBMCs. Read as DNA, the sequence is TGTGCCAGCAGCCTAGGACTAGCGGGGGGCCTGAACACCGGGGAGCTGTTTTTT. It specifies CASSLGLAGGLNTGELFF.